Each of the 22 T cell receptor beta chains below was sequenced from the same sample in a study of T cells in Graves' hyperthyroidism and ophthalmopathy. Amplified TCR beta CDR3 regions derived from RNA transcripts. HTBI primers were the set used in a first-round RT-PCR of the TCR CDR3. TCRdb fed the multiplex PCR reads into MiXCR, producing one record per CDR3 protein. The sample carries roughly 660,000 distinct CDR3 sequences, around 15% recorded once. Material: blood. The source of these receptors is a middle-aged man with Graves' hyperthyroidism.

The chain links TRBV5-1 to TRBJ2-1; 15 nucleotides align to TRBD2. V lost 4 bases to trimming and J lost 10 bases; unmatched junction nucleotides: 3. The CDR3 consists of 14 residues. Germline CDR1 SGHRS, CDR2 YFSETQ. The CDR3 bases are TGCGCCAGCAGCCGCGGACTAGCGGGAGGGGAGCAGTTCTTC. This gives the protein CASSRGLAGGEQFF.

This clonotype was detected many times. The V and J genes are TRBV28 and TRBJ2-2; no definite D call. Germline V gene lookup returns CDR1 MDHEN and CDR2 SYDVKM. Trimming took 7 bases from V and 1 from J, leaving 13 bases between them. The CDR3 runs to 15 residues. In DNA form, the CDR3 reads TGTGCCAGCATGAGGAACAGCCTGAACACCGGGGAGCTGTTTTTT. It encodes CASMRNSLNTGELFF.

At least ten counts were recorded for this clonotype. The chain employs TRBV12-3 or TRBV12-4 and TRBJ2-2; tentative D call: TRBD1 (5 bases). This CDR3 has 16 residues. V was trimmed by 6 bases and J by 4 bases, leaving 18 bases between them. CDR3 DNA sequence: TGTGCCAGCAGGGGTGCGAACCAGGGCCCCACCGGGGAGCTGTTTTTT. This gives the protein CASRGANQGPTGELFF.

The chain recombines TRBV6-2 or TRBV6-3 with TRBJ2-1; TRBD2 aligns across 7 bases. CDR1 MNHEY and CDR2 SVGEGT come from the germline V gene. The junction had 10 bases not matched to a gene; V was cut back by 0 bases and J by 8 bases. This CDR3 contains 16 residues. CDR3 loop: CASSYSKASGTDEQFF. The CDR3 DNA follows: TGTGCCAGCAGTTACTCGAAGGCTAGCGGTACCGATGAGCAGTTCTTC.

The chain carries TRBV6-1 and TRBJ2-2; D unclear. The V end was cut by 0 bases, the J end by 1 base, with 9 bases between. The germline gives CDR1 MNHNS, CDR2 SASEGT. CDR3 length: 16 residues. In DNA form, the CDR3 reads TGTGCCAGCAGTGAAGCGCGAAGGCAGAACACCGGGGAGCTGTTTTTT. Translating gives CASSEARRQNTGELFF.

The chain is built from TRBV4-2 and TRBJ2-1, with D perhaps given as TRBD1 or TRBD2 (5 bases each). Germline CDR1 and CDR2: LGHNA and YNFKEQ. Trimming left V 3 bases short and J 0 bases short, with 12 bases between. CDR3 size: 16 residues. The CDR3, as DNA: TGTGCCAGCAGCCAGGGGGACGCCCGCTCCTACAATGAGCAGTTCTTC. Translation: CASSQGDARSYNEQFF.

This clonotype has just a few counts. The chain recombines TRBV7-8 with TRBJ1-2; D is unresolved. Trimming shortened V by 1 base and J by 8 bases, and 5 bases separated the two germline ends. This CDR3 has 11 residues. Germline V gene data show CDR1 as SGHVS and CDR2 as FQNEAQ. In DNA form, the CDR3 reads TGTGCCAGCAGCTTAGATCAAGGCTACACCTTC. Its protein product is CASSLDQGYTF.

This clonotype was detected a few times. V is TRBV30 and J is TRBJ1-2; D uncertain. This CDR3 is 15 amino acids long. The germline gives CDR1 GTSNPN, CDR2 SVGIG (reference sequence). Trimming shortened V by 0 bases and J by 1 base, and 12 bases separated the two germline ends. In nucleotides, the CDR3 is TGTGCCTGGAGTGTAGGGCTGGCGGTTAACTATGGCTACACCTTC. This translates into CAWSVGLAVNYGYTF.

V and J are TRBV6-1 and TRBJ1-3; possibly TRBD1 for D (5 bases). This CDR3 is 17 amino acids long. Germline V gives CDR1 MNHNS, CDR2 SASEGT. Deletions cut 2 bases from V and 0 bases from J, with 14 bases between. The CDR3 sequence is CASSEPGTAGSGNTIYF. Written as DNA, the CDR3 is TGTGCCAGCAGTGAACCCGGGACGGCAGGCTCTGGAAACACCATATATTTT.

This clonotype was counted a few times. The chain recombines TRBV7-2 with TRBJ1-4; a possible D gene is TRBD1 (5 bases). CDR1 and CDR2 from the germline V gene are SGHTA and FQGNSA. This CDR3 region has 12 residues. Trimming left V 2 bases short and J 12 bases short, with 10 bases between. The CDR3 nucleotides are TGTGCCAGCAGCTTAATGGGGCAGGAACTGTTTTTT. Translating it yields CASSLMGQELFF.

The chain recombines TRBV24-1 with TRBJ2-5; D gene ambiguous. The germline gives CDR1 KGHDR, CDR2 SFDVKD. The CDR3 consists of 13 residues. V lost 9 bases, J lost 2 bases, and 12 bases lay in between. CDR3 residues: CATGQADQETQYF. DNA for the CDR3: TGTGCCACCGGGCAGGCAGATCAAGAGACCCAGTACTTC.

This clonotype was seen at least ten times. The chain links TRBV6-1 to TRBJ2-2; D not resolved. Deletions cut 3 bases from V and 9 bases from J, with 20 bases between. Germline values: CDR1 MNHNS, CDR2 SASEGT. The CDR3 length is 16 residues. CDR3 DNA: TGTGCCAGCAGTGACTTGGGTTGGTCTCAGATCCGGGAGCTGTTTTTT. This translates into CASSDLGWSQIRELFF.

This clonotype was seen repeatedly, ten times or more. V gene TRBV2 combines with J gene TRBJ1-1; 9 nucleotides match TRBD1. Germline CDR1 reads SNHLY; CDR2 reads FYNNEI. J gave up 1 base and V 6 bases, and 6 bases lay outside the gene matches. The CDR3 has 15 amino acids. Written as DNA, the CDR3 is TGTGCCAGCAGGGACAGGGGAAGGGGGAACACTGAAGCTTTCTTT. Translation gives CASRDRGRGNTEAFF.

There are many counts of this clonotype. The chain couples TRBV6-2 or TRBV6-3 to TRBJ1-1, with a weak D call TRBD1 (6 bases). With 5 bases removed from V and 5 bases from J, the gap between germline ends came to 15 bases. Germline values: CDR1 MNHEY, CDR2 SVGEGT. The length of the CDR3 is 14 residues. CDR3 in DNA: TGTGCCAGCAGTAACCAGGGGAGTCAGACTGAAGCTTTCTTT. Its translation: CASSNQGSQTEAFF.

This clonotype was detected ten times or more. The chain recombines TRBV30 with TRBJ2-7, with D uncertain. The CDR3 extends over 14 amino acids. V was cut by 0 bases and J by 0 bases, with 9 bases left in between. Per the germline V gene, CDR1 is GTSNPN and CDR2 is SVGIG (reference sequence). In DNA form, the CDR3 reads TGTGCCTGGAGTGTCCGCGGCAACTCCTACGAGCAGTACTTC. Amino acids: CAWSVRGNSYEQYF.

V usage is TRBV28 and J usage is TRBJ1-2; D unresolved. From germline, CDR1 is MDHEN and CDR2 SYDVKM. Deletions cut 1 base from V and 4 bases from J, with 13 bases between. The CDR3 consists of 15 residues. CDR3 loop: CASSLSARGVYGYTF. CDR3 in DNA: TGTGCCAGCAGTTTATCCGCCAGAGGAGTCTATGGCTACACCTTC.

Many counts were recorded for this clonotype. The rearrangement uses TRBV27 and TRBJ2-4; D may be TRBD2 (6 bases). Germline V gene data show CDR1 as MNHEY and CDR2 as SMNVEV (reference sequence). This CDR3 region has 11 residues. The V end lost 7 bases, the J end lost 9 bases, and 10 bases lay between the germline ends. The CDR3 coding sequence is TGTGCCAGCATTGGGAGGACCATTCAGTACTTC. This sequence encodes CASIGRTIQYF.

This clonotype was observed at least ten times. The V gene is TRBV2, the J gene TRBJ2-2, with a possible D match to TRBD1 (7 bases). Trimming left V 7 bases short and J 4 bases short, with 16 bases between. This CDR3 region has 15 residues. CDR1 and CDR2 from the germline V gene are SNHLY and FYNNEI. The CDR3 DNA is TGTGCCAGCAACCGACAGGGCGGGGCCACCGGGGAGCTGTTTTTT. Amino acid sequence: CASNRQGGATGELFF.

This chain joins TRBV28 and TRBJ2-6; possibly TRBD1 for D (5 bases). Deletions cut 4 bases from V and 3 bases from J, with 28 bases between. This CDR3 comprises 21 residues. The germline CDR1 and CDR2 sequences are MDHEN and SYDVKM. This chain's CDR3 is CASSSPSHDSTAWFGANVLTF. DNA for the CDR3: TGTGCCAGCAGTTCCCCATCCCATGACAGTACTGCGTGGTTTGGGGCCAACGTCCTGACTTTC.

This clonotype was found a few times. CDR3 loop: CASSRIVDSRNEKLFF. As DNA, the CDR3 is TGTGCCAGCAGCCGAATTGTTGACAGCCGCAATGAAAAACTGTTTTTT. The chain employs TRBV4-2 and TRBJ1-4; TRBD1 might be the D (5 bases). Trimming shortened V by 4 bases and J by 5 bases, and 17 bases separated the two germline ends. CDR3 length equals 16 residues. Looked up from germline, CDR1 is LGHNA and CDR2 is YNFKEQ.

There are many counts of this clonotype. The genes are TRBV11-1 and TRBJ2-2, with D unresolved. Germline V gene lookup returns CDR1 SGHAT and CDR2 FQDESV (reference sequence). CDR3 length equals 13 residues. V lost 5 bases, J lost 6 bases, and 10 bases lay in between. The CDR3 region has the DNA TGTGCCAGCAGCCTTGGTGTTTCCGGGGAGCTGTTTTTT. It specifies CASSLGVSGELFF.

On this clonotype: This may stem from a read error, because a much larger clone lies one nucleotide away. This rearrangement joins TRBV11-2 to TRBJ2-5; the D gene is possibly TRBD2 (5 bases). This CDR3 has 14 residues. Germline V lookup: CDR1 SGHAT, CDR2 FQNNGV. CDR3 sequence (DNA): TGTGCCAGCAGCCCACGGGATATCCAAGAGACCCAGTGCTTC. It codes for CASSPRDIQETQCF.